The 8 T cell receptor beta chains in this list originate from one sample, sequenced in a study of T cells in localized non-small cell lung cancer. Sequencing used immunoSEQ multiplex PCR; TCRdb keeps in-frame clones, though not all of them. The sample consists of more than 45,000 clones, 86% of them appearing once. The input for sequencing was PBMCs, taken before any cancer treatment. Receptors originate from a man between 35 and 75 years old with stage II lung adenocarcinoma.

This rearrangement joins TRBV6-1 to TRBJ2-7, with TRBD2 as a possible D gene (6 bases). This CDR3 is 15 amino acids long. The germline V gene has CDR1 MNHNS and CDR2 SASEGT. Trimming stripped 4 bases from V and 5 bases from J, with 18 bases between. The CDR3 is CASSANLAIGNEQYV. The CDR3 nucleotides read TGTGCCAGCAGTGCGAATCTAGCGATCGGCAACGAGCAGTACGTC.

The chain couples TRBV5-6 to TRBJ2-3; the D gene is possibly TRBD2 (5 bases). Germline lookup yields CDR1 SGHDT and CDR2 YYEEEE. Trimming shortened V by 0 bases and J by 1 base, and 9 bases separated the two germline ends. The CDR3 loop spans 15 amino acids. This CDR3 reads CASSLGPRGTDTQYF. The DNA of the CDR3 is TGTGCCAGCAGCTTGGGTCCGAGGGGCACAGATACGCAGTATTTT.

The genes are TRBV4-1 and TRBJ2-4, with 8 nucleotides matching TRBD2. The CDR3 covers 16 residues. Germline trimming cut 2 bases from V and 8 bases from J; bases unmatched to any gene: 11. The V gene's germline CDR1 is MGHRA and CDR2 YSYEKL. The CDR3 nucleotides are TGCGCCAGCAGCCAAAGCCCTGCGGGGGGCGCGGACATTCAGTACTTC. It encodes CASSQSPAGGADIQYF.

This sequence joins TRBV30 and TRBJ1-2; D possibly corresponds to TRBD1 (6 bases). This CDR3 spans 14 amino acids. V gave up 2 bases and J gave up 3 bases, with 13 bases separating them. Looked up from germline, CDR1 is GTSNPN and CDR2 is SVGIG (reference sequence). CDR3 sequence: CAWSRQGTDYGYTF. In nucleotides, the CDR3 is TGTGCCTGGAGTCGTCAGGGGACCGACTATGGCTACACCTTC.

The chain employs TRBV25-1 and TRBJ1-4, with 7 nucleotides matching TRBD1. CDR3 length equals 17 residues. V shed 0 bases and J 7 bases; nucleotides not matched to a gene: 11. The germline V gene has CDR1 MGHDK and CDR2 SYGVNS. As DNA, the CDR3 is TGTGCCAGCAGTGAATATTCACAGGGGCCCGGGGGTGAAAAACTGTTTTTT. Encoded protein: CASSEYSQGPGGEKLFF.

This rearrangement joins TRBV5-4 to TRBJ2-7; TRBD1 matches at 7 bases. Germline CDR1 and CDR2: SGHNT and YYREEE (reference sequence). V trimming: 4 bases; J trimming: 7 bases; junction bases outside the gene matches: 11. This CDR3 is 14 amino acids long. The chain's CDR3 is CASSPDRASGEQYF. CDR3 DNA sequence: TGTGCCAGCAGCCCTGACAGGGCCAGCGGTGAGCAGTACTTC.

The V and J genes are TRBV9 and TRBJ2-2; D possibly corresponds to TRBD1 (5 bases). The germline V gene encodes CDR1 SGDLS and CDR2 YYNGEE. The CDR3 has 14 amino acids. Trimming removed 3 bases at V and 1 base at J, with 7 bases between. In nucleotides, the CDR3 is TGTGCCAGCAGCGGGGGCCTGAACACCGGGGAGCTGTTTTTT. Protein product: CASSGGLNTGELFF.

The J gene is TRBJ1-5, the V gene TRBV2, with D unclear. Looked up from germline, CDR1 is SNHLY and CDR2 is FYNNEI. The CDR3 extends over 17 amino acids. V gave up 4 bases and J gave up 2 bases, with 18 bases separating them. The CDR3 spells CASSVRGAGIGNQPQHF. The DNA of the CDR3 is TGTGCCAGCAGTGTTCGCGGAGCGGGGATCGGCAATCAGCCCCAGCATTTT.